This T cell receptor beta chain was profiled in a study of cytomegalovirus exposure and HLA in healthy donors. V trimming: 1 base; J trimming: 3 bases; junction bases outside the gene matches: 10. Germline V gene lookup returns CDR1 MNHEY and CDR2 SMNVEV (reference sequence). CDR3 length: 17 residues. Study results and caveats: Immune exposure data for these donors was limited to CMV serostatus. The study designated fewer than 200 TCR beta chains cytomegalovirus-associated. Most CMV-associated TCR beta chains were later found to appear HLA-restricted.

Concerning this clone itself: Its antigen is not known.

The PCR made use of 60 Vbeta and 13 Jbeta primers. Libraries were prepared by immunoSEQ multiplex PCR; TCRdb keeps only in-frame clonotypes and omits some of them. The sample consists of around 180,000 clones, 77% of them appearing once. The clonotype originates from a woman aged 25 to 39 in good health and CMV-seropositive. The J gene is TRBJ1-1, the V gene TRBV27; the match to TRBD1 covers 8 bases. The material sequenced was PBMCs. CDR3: CASSLFPTGVSDTEAFF. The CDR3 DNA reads TGTGCCAGCAGTTTATTCCCGACAGGGGTTTCGGACACTGAAGCTTTCTTT.